This T cell receptor (beta chain) was retrieved from a study of T cells in Graves' hyperthyroidism and ophthalmopathy. TCR beta CDR3 regions were amplified from RNA transcripts. The primer set for the first-round RT-PCR of the TCR CDR3 was HTBI. TCRdb called the multiplex PCR reads again in MiXCR, with one record for every CDR3 protein. The sample records 450,000 to 600,000 distinct CDR3 sequences, just under 20% being singletons. In its sample, this clonotype was seen many times. This sequence was found in a man between 35 and 55 years old with Graves' ophthalmopathy. The sequencing input was blood.

The CDR3 reads CASSEGGQAWAEAFF. CDR3 DNA: TGTGCCAGCAGTGAGGGGGGACAGGCTTGGGCTGAAGCTTTCTTT. The chain employs TRBV2 and TRBJ1-1, with 8 bases lining up with TRBD1. Germline lookup yields CDR1 SNHLY and CDR2 FYNNEI. CDR3 length: 15 amino acids. Unmatched junction bases numbered 9, after V lost 3 bases and J lost 6 bases.